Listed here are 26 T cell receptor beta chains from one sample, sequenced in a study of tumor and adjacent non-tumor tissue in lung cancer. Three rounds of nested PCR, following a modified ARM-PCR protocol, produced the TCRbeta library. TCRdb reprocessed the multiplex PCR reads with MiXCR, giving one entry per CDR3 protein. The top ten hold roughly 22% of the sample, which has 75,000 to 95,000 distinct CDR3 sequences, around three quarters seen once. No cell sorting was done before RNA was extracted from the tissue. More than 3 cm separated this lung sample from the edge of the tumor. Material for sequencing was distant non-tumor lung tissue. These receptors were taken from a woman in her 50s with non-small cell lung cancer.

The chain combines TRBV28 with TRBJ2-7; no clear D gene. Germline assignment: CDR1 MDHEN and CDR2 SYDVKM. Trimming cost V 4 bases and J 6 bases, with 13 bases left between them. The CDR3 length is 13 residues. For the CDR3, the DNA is TGTGCCAGCAGTTCTGTAGACTTCGGCGAGCAGTACTTC. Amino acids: CASSSVDFGEQYF.

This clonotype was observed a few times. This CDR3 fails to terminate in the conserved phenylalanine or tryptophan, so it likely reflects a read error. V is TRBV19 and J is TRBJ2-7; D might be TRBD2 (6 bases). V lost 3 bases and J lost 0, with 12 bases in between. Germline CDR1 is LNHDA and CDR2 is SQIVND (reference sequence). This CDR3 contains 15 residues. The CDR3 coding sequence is TGTGCCAGTAGTATGTGGGACTCGAGCTCCTACGAGCAGTACTTA. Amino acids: CASSMWDSSSYEQYL.

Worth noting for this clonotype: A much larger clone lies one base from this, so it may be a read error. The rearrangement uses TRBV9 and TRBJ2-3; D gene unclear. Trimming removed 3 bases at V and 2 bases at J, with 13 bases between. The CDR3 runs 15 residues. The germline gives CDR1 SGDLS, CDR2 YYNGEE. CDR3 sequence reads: CASSAQSLITDTQYF. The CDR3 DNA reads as TGTGCCAGCAGCGCCCAAAGTCTTATCACAGATACGCAGTATTTT. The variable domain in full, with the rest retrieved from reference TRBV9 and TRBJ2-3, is DSGVTQTPKHLITATGQRVTLRCSPRSGDLSVYWYQQSLDQGLQFLIQYYNGEERAKGNILERFSAQQFPDLHSELNLSSLELGDSALYFCASSAQSLITDTQYFGPGTRLTVL.

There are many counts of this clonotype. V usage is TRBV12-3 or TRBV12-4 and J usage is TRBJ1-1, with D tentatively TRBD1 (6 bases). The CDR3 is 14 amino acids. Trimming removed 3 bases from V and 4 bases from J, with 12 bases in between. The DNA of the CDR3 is TGTGCCAGCAGTTTTTCGAGGGGGGCCACTGAAGCTTTCTTT. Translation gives CASSFSRGATEAFF.

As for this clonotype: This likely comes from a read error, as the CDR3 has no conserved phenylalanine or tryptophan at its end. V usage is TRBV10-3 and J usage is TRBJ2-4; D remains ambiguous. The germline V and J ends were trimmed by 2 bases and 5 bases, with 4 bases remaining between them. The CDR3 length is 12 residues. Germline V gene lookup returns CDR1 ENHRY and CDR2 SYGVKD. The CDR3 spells CAISEAENIQYY. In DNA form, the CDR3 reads TGTGCCATCAGTGAGGCAGAAAACATTCAGTACTAC.

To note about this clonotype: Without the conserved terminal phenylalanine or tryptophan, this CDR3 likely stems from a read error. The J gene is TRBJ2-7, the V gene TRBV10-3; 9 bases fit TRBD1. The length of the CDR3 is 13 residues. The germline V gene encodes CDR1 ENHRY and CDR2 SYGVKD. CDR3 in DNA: TGTGTCTCCCGGGACAGGGACTCCAACGAGCAGTACATC. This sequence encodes CVSRDRDSNEQYI.

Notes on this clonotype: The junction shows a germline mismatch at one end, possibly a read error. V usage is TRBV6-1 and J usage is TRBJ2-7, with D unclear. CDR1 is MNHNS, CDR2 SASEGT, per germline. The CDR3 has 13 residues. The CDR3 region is CASEMDASYEQHF. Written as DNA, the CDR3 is TGTGCCAGCGAGATGGACGCATCCTACGAGCAGCACTTC.

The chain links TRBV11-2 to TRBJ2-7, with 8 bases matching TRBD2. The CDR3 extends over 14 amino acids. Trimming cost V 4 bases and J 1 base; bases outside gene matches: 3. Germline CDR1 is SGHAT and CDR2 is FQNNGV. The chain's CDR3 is CASSCGRPSYEQYF. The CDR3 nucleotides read TGTGCCAGCAGCTGCGGGAGGCCTTCCTACGAGCAGTACTTC. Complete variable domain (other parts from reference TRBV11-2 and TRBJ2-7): EAGVAQSPRYKIIEKRQSVAFWCNPISGHATLYWYQQILGQGPKLLIQFQNNGVVDDSQLPKDRFSAERLKGVDSTLKIQPAKLEDSAVYLCASSCGRPSYEQYFGPGTRLTVT.

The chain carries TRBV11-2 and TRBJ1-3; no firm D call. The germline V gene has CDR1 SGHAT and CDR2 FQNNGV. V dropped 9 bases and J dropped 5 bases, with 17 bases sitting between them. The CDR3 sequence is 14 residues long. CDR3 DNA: TGTGCCAGAAACCAGAAGAGGTGTAGAAACACCATATATTTT. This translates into CARNQKRCRNTIYF. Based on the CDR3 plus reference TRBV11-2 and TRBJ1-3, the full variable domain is EAGVAQSPRYKIIEKRQSVAFWCNPISGHATLYWYQQILGQGPKLLIQFQNNGVVDDSQLPKDRFSAERLKGVDSTLKIQPAKLEDSAVYLCARNQKRCRNTIYFGEGSWLTVV.

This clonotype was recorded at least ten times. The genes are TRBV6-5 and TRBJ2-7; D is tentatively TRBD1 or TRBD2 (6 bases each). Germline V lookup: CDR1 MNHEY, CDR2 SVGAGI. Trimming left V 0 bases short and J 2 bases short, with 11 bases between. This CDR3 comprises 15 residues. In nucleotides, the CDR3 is TGTGCCAGCAGTTACTCGATCGGGGGCACCTACGAGCAGTACTTC. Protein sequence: CASSYSIGGTYEQYF.

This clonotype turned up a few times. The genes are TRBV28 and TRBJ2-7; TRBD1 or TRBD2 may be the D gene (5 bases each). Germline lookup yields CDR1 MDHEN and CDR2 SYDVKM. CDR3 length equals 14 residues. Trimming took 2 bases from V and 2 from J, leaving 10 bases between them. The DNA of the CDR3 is TGTGCCAGCAGTTTAAGTGGGGGTACCTACGAGCAGTACTTC. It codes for CASSLSGGTYEQYF.

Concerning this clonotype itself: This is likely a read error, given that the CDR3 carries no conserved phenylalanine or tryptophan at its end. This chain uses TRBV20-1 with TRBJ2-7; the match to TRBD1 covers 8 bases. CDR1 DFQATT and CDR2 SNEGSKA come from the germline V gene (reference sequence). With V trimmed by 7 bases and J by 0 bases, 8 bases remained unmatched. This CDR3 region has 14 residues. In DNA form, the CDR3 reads TGCAGTGATAGGGACAGGAGGAGCTCCTACGAGCAGTACATC. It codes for CSDRDRRSSYEQYI.

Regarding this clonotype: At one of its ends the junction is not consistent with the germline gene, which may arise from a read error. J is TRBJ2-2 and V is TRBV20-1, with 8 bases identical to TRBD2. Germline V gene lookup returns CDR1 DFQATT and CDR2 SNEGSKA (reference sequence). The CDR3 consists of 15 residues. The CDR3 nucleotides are TGCAGTGCTGGATTGCCGGGACTAGTAACCGGGAAGCTGTTTTTT. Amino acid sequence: CSAGLPGLVTGKLFF.

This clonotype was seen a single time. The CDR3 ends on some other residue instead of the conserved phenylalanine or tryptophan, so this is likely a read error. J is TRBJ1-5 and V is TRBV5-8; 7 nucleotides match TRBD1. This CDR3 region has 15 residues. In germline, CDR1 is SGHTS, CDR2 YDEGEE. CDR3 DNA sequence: TGTACCAGCTTCGCAGGGGGTATTAGCAATCAGCACCAGCATTCT. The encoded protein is CTSFAGGISNQHQHS.

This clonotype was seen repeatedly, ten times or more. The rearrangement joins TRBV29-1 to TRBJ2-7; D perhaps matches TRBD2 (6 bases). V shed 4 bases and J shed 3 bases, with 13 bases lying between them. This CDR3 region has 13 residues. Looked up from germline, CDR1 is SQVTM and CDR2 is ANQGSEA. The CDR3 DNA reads TGCAGCGTTGTCGGGGGTCTTCTCTACGAGCAGTACTTC. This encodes CSVVGGLLYEQYF.

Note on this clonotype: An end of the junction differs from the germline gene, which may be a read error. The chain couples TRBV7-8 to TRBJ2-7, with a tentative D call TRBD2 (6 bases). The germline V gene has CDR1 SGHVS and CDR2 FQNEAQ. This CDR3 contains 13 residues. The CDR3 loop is CASSLGRRDEQYF. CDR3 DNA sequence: TGTGCCAGTAGCTTAGGGAGGAGGGACGAGCAGTACTTC. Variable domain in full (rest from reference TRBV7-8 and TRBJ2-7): GAGVSQSPRYKVAKRGQDVALRCDPISGHVSLFWYQQALGQGPEFLTYFQNEAQLDKSGLPSDRFFAERPEGSVSTLKIQRTQQEDSAVYLCASSLGRRDEQYFGPGTRLTVT.

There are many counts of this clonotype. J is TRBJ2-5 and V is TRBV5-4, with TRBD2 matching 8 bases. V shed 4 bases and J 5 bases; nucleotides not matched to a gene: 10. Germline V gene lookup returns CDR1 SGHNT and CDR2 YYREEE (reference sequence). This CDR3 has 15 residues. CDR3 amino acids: CASSPGGASAETQYF. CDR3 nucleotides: TGTGCCAGCAGCCCGGGGGGGGCTAGCGCTGAGACCCAGTACTTC.

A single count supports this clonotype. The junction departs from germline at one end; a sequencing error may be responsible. CDR3 DNA sequence: TGCGCCAGCAGCCCCCCAGGAAGGATTGCCCTCGAGGAGTACTTC. Translating gives CASSPPGRIALEEYF. This chain links TRBV5-1 with TRBJ2-7; D gene uncertain. The CDR3 loop spans 15 amino acids. Germline V CDR1 and CDR2: SGHRS, YFSETQ.

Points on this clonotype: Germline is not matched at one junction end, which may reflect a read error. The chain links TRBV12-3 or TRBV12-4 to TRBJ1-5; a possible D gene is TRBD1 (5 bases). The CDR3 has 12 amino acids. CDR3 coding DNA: TGTGCCAGCAGCGACAGCAATCAGTCCCATCATTTT. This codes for CASSDSNQSHHF.

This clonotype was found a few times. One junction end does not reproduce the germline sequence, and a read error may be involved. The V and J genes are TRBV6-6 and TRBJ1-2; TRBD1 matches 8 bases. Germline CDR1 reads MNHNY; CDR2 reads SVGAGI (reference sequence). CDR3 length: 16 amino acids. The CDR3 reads CVSSYSRPTGGYGYTF. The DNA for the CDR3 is TGTGTCAGCAGTTACTCGCGTCCTACAGGGGGCTATGGCTACACCTTC.

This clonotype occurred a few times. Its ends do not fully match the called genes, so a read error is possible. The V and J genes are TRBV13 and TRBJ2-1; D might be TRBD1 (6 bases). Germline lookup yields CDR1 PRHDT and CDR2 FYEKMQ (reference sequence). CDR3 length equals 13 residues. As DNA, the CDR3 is TGTGCCAACAGTCTGGACAGCAACAATGAGAAGTTCTTC. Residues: CANSLDSNNEKFF.

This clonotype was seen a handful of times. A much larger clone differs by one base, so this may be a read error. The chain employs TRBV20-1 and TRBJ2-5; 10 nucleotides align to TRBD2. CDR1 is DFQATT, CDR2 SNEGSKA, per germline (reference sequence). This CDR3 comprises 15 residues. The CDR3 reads CGARSLTSGLETQYF. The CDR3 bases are TGCGGTGCTAGATCCCTGACTAGCGGGTTAGAGACCCAGTACTTC.

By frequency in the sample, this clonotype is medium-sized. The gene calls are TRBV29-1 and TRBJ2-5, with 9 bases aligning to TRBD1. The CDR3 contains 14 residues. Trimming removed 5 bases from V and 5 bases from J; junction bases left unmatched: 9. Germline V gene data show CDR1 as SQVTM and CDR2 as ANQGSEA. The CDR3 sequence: CSVWSTGGFETQYF. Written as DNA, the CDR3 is TGCAGCGTTTGGTCCACAGGGGGCTTTGAGACCCAGTACTTC.

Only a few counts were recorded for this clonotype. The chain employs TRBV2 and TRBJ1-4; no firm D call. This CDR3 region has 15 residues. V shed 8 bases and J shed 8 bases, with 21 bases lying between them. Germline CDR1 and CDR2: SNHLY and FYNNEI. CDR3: CASSPLGGFGEKLFF. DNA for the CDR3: TGTGCCAGCTCTCCGCTGGGTGGGTTTGGAGAAAAACTGTTTTTT.

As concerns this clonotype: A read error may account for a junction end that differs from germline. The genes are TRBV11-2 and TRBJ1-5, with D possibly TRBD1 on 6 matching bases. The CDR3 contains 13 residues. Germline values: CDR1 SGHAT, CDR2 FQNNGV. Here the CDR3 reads CASSLENGGAHHF. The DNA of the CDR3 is TGTGCCAGTAGCTTAGAAAACGGGGGGGCCCACCATTTT. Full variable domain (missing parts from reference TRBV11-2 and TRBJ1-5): EAGVAQSPRYKIIEKRQSVAFWCNPISGHATLYWYQQILGQGPKLLIQFQNNGVVDDSQLPKDRFSAERLKGVDSTLKIQPAKLEDSAVYLCASSLENGGAHHFGDGTRLSIL.

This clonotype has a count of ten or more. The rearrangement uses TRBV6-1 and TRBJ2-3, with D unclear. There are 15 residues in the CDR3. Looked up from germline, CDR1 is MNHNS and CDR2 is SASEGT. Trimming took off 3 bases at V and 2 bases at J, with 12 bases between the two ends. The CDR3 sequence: CASSDLNRVTDTQYF. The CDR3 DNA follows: TGTGCCAGCAGTGACCTAAATCGCGTCACAGATACGCAGTATTTT.